The clone carrying this TCR beta chain showed up just a few times. Combining a sample-barcoded 5' primer with a J-beta primer mix, a second PCR ran for roughly 7 to 11 cycles. TCRdb itself ran the 5' RACE reads through MiXCR, one entry per CDR3 protein. The profile shows around 1,000,000 distinct CDR3 sequences, around 27% of them singletons. The data were obtained in a study of blood T cells in healthy people across ages. These same data were also listed under a study on T cells of mothers and their children.

The sample consisted of blood. This clonotype originated in a girl aged 2-10 years in good health.

The DNA of the CDR3 is TGTGCCAGCAAACAGACAGAGTACACTGAAGCTTTCTTT. Encoded protein: CASKQTEYTEAFF. V gene TRBV11-2 combines with J gene TRBJ1-1; possibly TRBD1 for D (5 bases). Between the trimmed V and J ends, which lost 7 bases and 3 bases, there was a span of 12 bases. The germline V gene has CDR1 SGHAT and CDR2 FQNNGV. The CDR3 has 13 amino acids.